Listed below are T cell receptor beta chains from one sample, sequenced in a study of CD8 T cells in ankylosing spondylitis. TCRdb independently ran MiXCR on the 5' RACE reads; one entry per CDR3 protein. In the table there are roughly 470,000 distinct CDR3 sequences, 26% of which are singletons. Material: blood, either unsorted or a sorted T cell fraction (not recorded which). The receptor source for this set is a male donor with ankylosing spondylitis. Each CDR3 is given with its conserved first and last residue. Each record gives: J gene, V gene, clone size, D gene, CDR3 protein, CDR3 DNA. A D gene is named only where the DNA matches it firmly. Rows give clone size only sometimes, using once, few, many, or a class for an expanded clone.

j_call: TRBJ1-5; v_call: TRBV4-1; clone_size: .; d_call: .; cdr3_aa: CASSQEAMGPQHF; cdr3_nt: TGCGCCAGCAGCCAAGAAGCTATGGGACCGCAGCATTTT
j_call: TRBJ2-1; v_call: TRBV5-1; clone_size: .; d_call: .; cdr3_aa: CASSGGSGYNEQFF; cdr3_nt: TGCGCCAGCAGCGGGGGATCCGGGTACAATGAGCAGTTCTTC
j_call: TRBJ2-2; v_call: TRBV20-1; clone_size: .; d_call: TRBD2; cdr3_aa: CSARRLAGATGELFF; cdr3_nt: TGCAGTGCTAGACGGCTAGCGGGAGCCACCGGGGAGCTGTTTTTT
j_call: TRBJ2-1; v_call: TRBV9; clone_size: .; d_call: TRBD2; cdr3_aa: CASRLASSYNEQFF; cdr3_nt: TGTGCCAGCAGACTAGCGAGCTCCTACAATGAGCAGTTCTTC
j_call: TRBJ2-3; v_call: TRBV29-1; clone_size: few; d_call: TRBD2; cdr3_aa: CSVVAGGPRLDTQYF; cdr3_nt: TGCAGCGTCGTAGCGGGAGGGCCTCGTTTAGATACGCAGTATTTT
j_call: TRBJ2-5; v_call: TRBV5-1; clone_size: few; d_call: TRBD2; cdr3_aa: CASSSHTSGVKGAQYF; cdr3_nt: TGCGCCAGCAGCTCCCATACTAGCGGTGTAAAAGGGGCCCAGTACTTC
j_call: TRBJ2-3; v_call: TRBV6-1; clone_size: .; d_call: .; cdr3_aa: CASRSLGSGKADTQYF; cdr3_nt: TGTGCCAGCAGATCCCTCGGGAGTGGGAAAGCAGATACGCAGTATTTT
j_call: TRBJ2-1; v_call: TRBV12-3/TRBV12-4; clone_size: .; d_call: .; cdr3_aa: CASSLAIYEQFF; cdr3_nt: TGTGCCAGCAGTTTAGCGATTTATGAGCAGTTCTTC
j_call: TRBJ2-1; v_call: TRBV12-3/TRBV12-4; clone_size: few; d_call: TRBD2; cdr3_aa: CASSLTGLDNEQFF; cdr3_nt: TGTGCCAGCAGTTTAACGGGACTAGACAATGAGCAGTTCTTC
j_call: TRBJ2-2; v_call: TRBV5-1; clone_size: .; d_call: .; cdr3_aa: CASSLEQTLNTGELFF; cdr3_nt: TGCGCCAGCAGCTTGGAACAGACCCTTAACACCGGGGAGCTGTTTTTT
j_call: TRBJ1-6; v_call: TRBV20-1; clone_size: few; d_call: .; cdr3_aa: CSARRGSYNSPLHF; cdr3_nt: TGCAGTGCTAGGAGGGGTTCCTATAATTCACCCCTCCACTTT
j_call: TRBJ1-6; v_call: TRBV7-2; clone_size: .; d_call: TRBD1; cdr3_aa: CASSFDRAGNSPLHF; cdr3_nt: TGTGCCAGCAGCTTCGACAGGGCGGGTAATTCACCCCTCCACTTT
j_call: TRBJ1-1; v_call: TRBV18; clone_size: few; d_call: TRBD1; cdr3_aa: CASSRDSKNTEAFF; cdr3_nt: TGTGCCAGCTCCCGGGACAGTAAAAACACTGAAGCTTTCTTT
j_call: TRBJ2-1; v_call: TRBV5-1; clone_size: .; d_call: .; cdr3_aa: CASSPDAVIREQFF; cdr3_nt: TGCGCCAGCAGCCCCGACGCAGTAATCCGTGAGCAGTTCTTC
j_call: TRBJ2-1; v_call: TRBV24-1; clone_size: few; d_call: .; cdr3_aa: CATSIHSDGNNEQFF; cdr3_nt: TGTGCCACCAGCATCCATAGTGACGGGAACAATGAGCAGTTCTTC
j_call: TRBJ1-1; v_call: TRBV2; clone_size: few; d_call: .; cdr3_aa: CASSRHAGDTEAFF; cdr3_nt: TGTGCCAGCAGTCGACACGCGGGGGACACTGAAGCTTTCTTT
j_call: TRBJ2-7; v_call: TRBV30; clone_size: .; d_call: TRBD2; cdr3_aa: CASTSGSLDEQYF; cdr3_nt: TGTGCCTCGACTAGCGGGAGTCTGGACGAGCAGTACTTC
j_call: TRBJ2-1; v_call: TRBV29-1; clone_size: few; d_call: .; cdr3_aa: CSVAAANNEQFF; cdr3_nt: TGCAGCGTTGCGGCAGCAAACAATGAGCAGTTCTTC
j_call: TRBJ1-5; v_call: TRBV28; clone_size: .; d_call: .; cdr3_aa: CASSTQNQPQHF; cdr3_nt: TGTGCCAGCAGTACTCAAAATCAGCCCCAGCATTTT
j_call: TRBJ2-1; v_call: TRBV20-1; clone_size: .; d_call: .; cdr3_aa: CSARVSGARGYNDQFF; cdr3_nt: TGCAGTGCTAGAGTTAGTGGGGCCAGGGGATACAATGACCAGTTCTTC
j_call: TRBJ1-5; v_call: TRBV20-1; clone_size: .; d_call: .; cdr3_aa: CSAKGGVGYSNQPQHF; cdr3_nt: TGCAGTGCTAAAGGAGGGGTAGGATATAGCAATCAGCCCCAGCATTTT
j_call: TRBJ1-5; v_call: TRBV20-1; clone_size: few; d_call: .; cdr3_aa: CSAREWDKGDNQPQHF; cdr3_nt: TGCAGTGCTAGAGAATGGGACAAGGGAGACAATCAGCCCCAGCATTTT
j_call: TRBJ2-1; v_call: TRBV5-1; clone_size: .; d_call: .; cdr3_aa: CASSLALASYNEQFF; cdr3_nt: TGCGCCAGCAGCTTGGCGCTAGCGTCGTACAATGAGCAGTTCTTC
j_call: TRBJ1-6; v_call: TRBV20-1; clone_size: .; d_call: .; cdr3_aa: CSATDRRGSSPLHF; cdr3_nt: TGCAGTGCAACCGACAGGCGCGGAAGTTCACCCCTCCACTTT
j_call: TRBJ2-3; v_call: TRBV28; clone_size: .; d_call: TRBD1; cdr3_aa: CASSPGTGSTDTQYF; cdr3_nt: TGTGCCAGCAGTCCCGGGACAGGAAGCACAGATACGCAGTATTTT
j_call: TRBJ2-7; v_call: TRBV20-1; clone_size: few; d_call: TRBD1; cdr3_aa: CSASGQGDSYEQYF; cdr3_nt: TGCAGTGCTAGCGGACAGGGTGATTCCTACGAGCAGTACTTC
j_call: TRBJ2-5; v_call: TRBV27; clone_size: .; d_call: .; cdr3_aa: CASSLSIGTGETQYF; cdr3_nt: TGTGCCAGCAGTTTATCCATTGGGACCGGAGAGACCCAGTACTTC
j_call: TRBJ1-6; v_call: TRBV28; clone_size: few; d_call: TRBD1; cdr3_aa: CATFKGQGLNYHF; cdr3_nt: TGTGCCACCTTCAAAGGACAGGGGTTAAATTACCACTTT
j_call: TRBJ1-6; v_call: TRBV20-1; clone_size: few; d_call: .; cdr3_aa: CSARVNSYNSPLHF; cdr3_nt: TGCAGTGCTAGAGTTAACTCCTATAATTCACCCCTCCACTTT
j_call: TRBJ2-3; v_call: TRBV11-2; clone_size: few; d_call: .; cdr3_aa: CASSSTGTRTDTQYF; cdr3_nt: TGTGCCAGCAGCTCAACCGGGACTCGTACAGATACGCAGTATTTT
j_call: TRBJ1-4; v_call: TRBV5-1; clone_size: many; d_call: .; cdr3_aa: CASSLGGPNEKLFF; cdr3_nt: TGCGCCAGCAGCTTGGGGGGGCCTAATGAAAAACTGTTTTTT
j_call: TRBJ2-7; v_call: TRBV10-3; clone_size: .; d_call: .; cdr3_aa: CAIGETIGHEQYF; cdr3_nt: TGTGCCATCGGGGAGACAATCGGGCACGAGCAGTACTTC
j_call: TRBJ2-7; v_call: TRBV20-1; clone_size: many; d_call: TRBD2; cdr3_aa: CSARRLAGVDEQYF; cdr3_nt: TGCAGTGCGCGTCGACTAGCGGGAGTGGACGAGCAGTACTTC
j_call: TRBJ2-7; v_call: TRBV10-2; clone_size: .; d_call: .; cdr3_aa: CASKSQGASYEQYF; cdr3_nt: TGCGCCAGCAAAAGTCAGGGCGCCTCCTACGAGCAGTACTTC
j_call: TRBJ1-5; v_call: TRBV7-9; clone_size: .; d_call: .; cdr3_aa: CASSLGVDRNQPQHF; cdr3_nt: TGTGCCAGCAGCTTAGGGGTAGATCGCAATCAGCCCCAGCATTTT
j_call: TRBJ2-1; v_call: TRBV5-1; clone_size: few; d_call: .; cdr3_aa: CASSSEPGRGSNEQFF; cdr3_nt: TGCGCCAGCAGCTCGGAGCCGGGGCGGGGATCGAATGAGCAGTTCTTC
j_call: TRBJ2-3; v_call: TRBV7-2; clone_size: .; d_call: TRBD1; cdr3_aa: CASSDRTGPDTQYF; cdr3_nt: TGTGCCAGCAGCGACCGGACAGGGCCAGATACGCAGTATTTT
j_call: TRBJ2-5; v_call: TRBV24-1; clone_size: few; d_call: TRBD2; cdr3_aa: CATSEGTSVETQYF; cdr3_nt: TGTGCCACCAGTGAGGGGACTAGCGTGGAGACCCAGTACTTC
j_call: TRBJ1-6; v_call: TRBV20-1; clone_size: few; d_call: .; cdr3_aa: CSARDWSSYNSPLHF; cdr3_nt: TGCAGTGCTAGGGATTGGAGCTCCTATAATTCACCCCTCCACTTT
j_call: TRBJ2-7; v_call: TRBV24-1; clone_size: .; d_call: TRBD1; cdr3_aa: CATSGGGTGSYEQYF; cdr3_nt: TGTGCCACCAGTGGAGGCGGGACAGGGTCGTACGAGCAGTACTTC
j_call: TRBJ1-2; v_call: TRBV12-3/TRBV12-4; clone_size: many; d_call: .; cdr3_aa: CASSLGHLPGYTF; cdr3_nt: TGTGCCAGCAGTTTAGGACATCTTCCTGGCTACACCTTC
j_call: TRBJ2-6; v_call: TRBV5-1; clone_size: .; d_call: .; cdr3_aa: CASRPGVAGANVLTF; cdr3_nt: TGCGCCAGCAGACCGGGTGTTGCTGGGGCCAACGTCCTGACTTTC
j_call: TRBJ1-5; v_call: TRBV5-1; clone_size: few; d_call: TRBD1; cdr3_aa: CASSLTGTGVGQPQHF; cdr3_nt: TGCGCCAGCAGCTTAACCGGGACAGGGGTCGGTCAGCCCCAGCATTTT
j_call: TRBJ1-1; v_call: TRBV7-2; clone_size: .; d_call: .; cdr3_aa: CASSFGSSTALF; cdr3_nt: TGTGCCAGCAGCTTTGGTTCATCGACAGCTCTCTTT
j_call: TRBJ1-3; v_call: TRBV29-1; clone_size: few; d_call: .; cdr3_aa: CSAEGGPTGNTIYF; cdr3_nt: TGCAGCGCCGAGGGAGGGCCCACTGGAAACACCATATATTTT
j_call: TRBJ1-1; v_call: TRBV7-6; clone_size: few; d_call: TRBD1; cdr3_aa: CASSLGDPRQGVNTEAFF; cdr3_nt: TGTGCCAGCAGCTTGGGGGATCCGCGGCAGGGGGTGAACACTGAAGCTTTCTTT
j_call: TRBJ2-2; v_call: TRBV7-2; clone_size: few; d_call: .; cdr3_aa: CASSLSGDETGELFF; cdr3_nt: TGTGCCAGCAGCTTATCCGGGGATGAGACCGGGGAGCTGTTTTTT
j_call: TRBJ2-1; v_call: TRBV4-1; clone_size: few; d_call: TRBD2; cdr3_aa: CASSQLLADTYNEQFF; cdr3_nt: TGCGCCAGCAGCCAACTACTAGCGGACACCTACAATGAGCAGTTCTTC
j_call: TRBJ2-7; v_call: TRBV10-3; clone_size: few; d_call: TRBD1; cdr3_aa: CAMGQGDYEQYF; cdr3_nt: TGTGCCATGGGACAGGGGGATTACGAGCAGTACTTC
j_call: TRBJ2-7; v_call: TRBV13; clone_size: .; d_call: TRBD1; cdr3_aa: CASSRDRLVYEQYF; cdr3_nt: TGTGCCAGCAGCCGGGACAGGCTGGTATACGAGCAGTACTTC
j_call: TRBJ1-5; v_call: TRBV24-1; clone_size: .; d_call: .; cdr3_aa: CATSHGGQGNQPQHF; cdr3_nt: TGTGCCACCAGCCACGGGGGGCAGGGGAATCAGCCCCAGCATTTT